This T cell receptor beta chain was documented in a study of cytotoxic CD8 clonotypes in ibrutinib-treated CLL. Regarding the study as a whole: Baseline values of clonality outstripped age-matched healthy donors and followed circulating CD8+ T-cell counts. Different sampling times were used for sustained-remission and progressing patients. Clonality rose at ibrutinib response, held steady in sustained remission, and fell toward baseline at progression. Contraction or stability on treatment characterized the public clonotypes, which were uncommon.

CDR3 length equals 15 residues. In germline, CDR1 is SNHLY, CDR2 FYNNEI. V lost 6 bases, J lost 1 base, and 7 bases stayed unmatched. This table comes from immunoSEQ multiplex PCR, and its TCRdb copy is limited to in-frame clones, with some not included. Among approximately 140,000 clones, around 93% were seen once, and the ten largest hold 11%. To note about this clone: Its antigen is undetermined.

This rearrangement joins TRBV2 to TRBJ2-5, with TRBD1 identical over 8 bases. This specimen consisted of PBMCs, obtained after 12 months of ibrutinib treatment. The sequence derives from a human donor with chronic lymphocytic leukemia. CDR3 residues: CASRVFDRGQETQYF. The CDR3 DNA sequence: TGTGCCAGCAGAGTATTCGACAGGGGCCAAGAGACCCAGTACTTC.